The clone carrying this T cell receptor beta chain appeared once. The data derive from a study of CD8+ T cells in alopecia areata. Study details: After 6 to 18 months of tofacitinib, follow-up continued 6 months off drug.

As the sequencing template, cDNA was produced by extracting RNA and reverse transcribing it. Repertoires were generated with immunoSEQ multiplex PCR, while TCRdb's copy carries only in-frame clones and drops some. Among about 70,000 clones listed, about 45% were seen once. Sequences were derived from CD8+ T cells sorted from blood, sampled at week 0. This TCR came from a human donor with alopecia areata.

This CDR3 reads CASSPPGLAIADTQYF. The CDR3 DNA reads as TGTGCCAGCAGCCCCCCGGGACTAGCGATCGCAGATACGCAGTATTTT. The chain joins TRBV4-2 to TRBJ2-3, with 10 bases lining up with TRBD2. J gave up 4 bases and V 4 bases, and 8 bases lay outside the gene matches. Looked up from germline, CDR1 is LGHNA and CDR2 is YNFKEQ. The CDR3 sequence is 16 residues long.